The 30 T cell receptor beta chains below were found in one sample sequenced in a study of identical twins. TCRdb re-called the 5' RACE reads with MiXCR, one entry per CDR3 protein. The sample holds about 700,000 distinct CDR3 sequences, 8.6% seen once. The same sample was also used in a study of yellow fever vaccine responses in identical twins.

The sequenced material came from PBMCs. The origin of the receptors is a woman under 30 in good health.

The chain couples TRBV5-6 to TRBJ2-1; the D gene is possibly TRBD1 (6 bases). The CDR3 is made up of 14 amino acids. Trimming pared 5 bases from V and 4 bases from J, leaving 13 bases between. Germline CDR1 SGHDT, CDR2 YYEEEE. CDR3 coding DNA: TGTGCCAGCAGTTCACCTCAGGGGTACAATGAGCAGTTCTTC. It yields the protein CASSSPQGYNEQFF.

This clonotype was detected a few times. V is TRBV18 and J is TRBJ1-1; tentative D call: TRBD1 (6 bases). This CDR3 region has 15 residues. In germline, CDR1 is KGHSH, CDR2 LQKENI. The V gene lost 3 bases and the J gene lost 5 bases, with 16 bases spanning the gap. CDR3 nucleotides: TGTGCCAGCTCACCCGTCTGGCAGGGGACTACTGAAGCTTTCTTT. Translation: CASSPVWQGTTEAFF.

V gene TRBV5-1 combines with J gene TRBJ2-7; 7 positions agree with TRBD2. CDR3 length equals 16 residues. Germline V gene sequence: CDR1 SGHRS, CDR2 YFSETQ. Trimming took 4 bases from V and 4 from J; bases not matched to a gene: 14. CDR3 amino acids: CASSAVPREINYEQYF. The DNA of the CDR3 is TGCGCCAGCAGCGCAGTGCCGCGGGAGATAAATTACGAGCAGTACTTC.

The rearrangement joins TRBV6-5 to TRBJ2-3, with D perhaps matching TRBD1 (6 bases). The CDR3 has 15 residues. Trimming left V 0 bases short and J 3 bases short, with 10 bases between. Germline V gene data show CDR1 as MNHEY and CDR2 as SVGAGI. The CDR3 region is CASSYSQGKTDTQYF. CDR3 coding DNA: TGTGCCAGCAGTTACTCCCAGGGGAAAACAGATACGCAGTATTTT.

As regards this clonotype: A much larger clone lies one base from this, so it may be a read error. The rearrangement joins TRBV12-3 or TRBV12-4 to TRBJ2-1; D possibly corresponds to TRBD1 (5 bases). V lost 3 bases to trimming and J lost 0 bases, with 27 bases between them. This CDR3 is built from 21 residues. In DNA, the CDR3 is TGTGCCAGCAGTTTTGGAATTGGCAGGGAAATCCACCTGAGCTCCTACAATGAGCAGTTCTTC. Translation gives CASSFGIGREIHLSSYNEQFF.

This clonotype was recorded a few times. V gene TRBV7-2 combines with J gene TRBJ1-1; no firm D call. V lost 5 bases and J 4 bases, leaving 11 bases between the germline ends. The CDR3 length is 13 residues. Germline CDR1 reads SGHTA; CDR2 reads FQGNSA. The CDR3 DNA follows: TGTGCCAGCAGCACCCAGGTGGGCACTGAAGCTTTCTTT. Protein product: CASSTQVGTEAFF.

This clonotype has only a few counts. The chain joins TRBV6-1 to TRBJ2-6; TRBD1 matches 8 bases. This CDR3 comprises 17 residues. The V and J ends lost 6 bases and 0 bases, in that order; junction bases with no gene match: 7. Per germline, CDR1 MNHNS and CDR2 SASEGT. The CDR3 loop reads CASRWTGQSSGANVLTF. The CDR3 DNA reads TGTGCCAGCAGGTGGACAGGGCAAAGCTCTGGGGCCAACGTCCTGACTTTC.

The rearrangement joins TRBV7-2 to TRBJ2-7; D unclear. The length of the CDR3 is 16 residues. Germline values: CDR1 SGHTA, CDR2 FQGNSA. V lost 1 base and J lost 2, with 15 bases in between. The CDR3 DNA is TGTGCCAGCAGCTTAGTCGGTGTAGGGAACCCCTACGAGCAGTACTTC. It is translated as CASSLVGVGNPYEQYF.

This clonotype was recorded a few times. The chain couples TRBV28 to TRBJ2-3; 11 bases fit TRBD1. Trimming at V came to 5 bases and at J to 7 bases, leaving 11 bases not matched to a gene. The CDR3 runs to 16 residues. CDR1 is MDHEN and CDR2 is SYDVKM in the germline V gene. Written as DNA, the CDR3 is TGTGCCAGCAGTATCCTTTCAGGACAGGGGGCATATACGCAGTATTTT. It yields the protein CASSILSGQGAYTQYF.

This clonotype was observed a few times. The chain combines TRBV20-1 with TRBJ2-7; TRBD1 aligns across 8 bases. The J segment lost 3 bases and the V segment lost 1 base, leaving 5 bases of the junction unmatched. The germline V gene encodes CDR1 DFQATT and CDR2 SNEGSKA (reference sequence). CDR3 length: 14 residues. The CDR3: CSARGRQGIYEQYF. As DNA, the CDR3 is TGCAGTGCTAGAGGGCGACAGGGGATCTACGAGCAGTACTTC.

The V gene is TRBV20-1, the J gene TRBJ2-1; D is ambiguous. Deletions cut 1 base from V and 5 bases from J, with 12 bases between. The CDR3 length is 14 residues. The germline CDR1 and CDR2 sequences are DFQATT and SNEGSKA (reference sequence). CDR3 loop: CSARGFPGHNEQFF. The CDR3 coding sequence is TGCAGTGCTAGAGGCTTCCCCGGCCACAATGAGCAGTTCTTC.

The table lists this clonotype with a few counts. One junction end does not reproduce the germline sequence, and a read error may be involved. This chain links TRBV20-1 with TRBJ2-3; TRBD2 might be the D (5 bases). Germline CDR1 DFQATT, CDR2 SNEGSKA (reference sequence). The CDR3 length is 16 residues. CDR3 residues: CCAFGVLADSTDTQYF. CDR3 nucleotides: TGCTGTGCTTTTGGTGTCCTAGCAGATAGCACAGATACGCAGTATTTT.

This sequence joins TRBV11-3 and TRBJ2-3; TRBD2 agrees at 15 bases. The V gene's germline CDR1 is SGHNT and CDR2 YENEEA. The V and J ends lost 1 base and 0 bases, in that order; junction bases with no gene match: 14. The CDR3 consists of 22 residues. CDR3 DNA: TGTGCCAGCAGCTTAGTGGGGCCTTCGCCGGGACTAGCGGGAGGAAGCACAGATACGCAGTATTTT. This sequence encodes CASSLVGPSPGLAGGSTDTQYF.

The V call is TRBV12-3 or TRBV12-4, the J call TRBJ1-2; 7 bases agree with TRBD1. The V gene end was trimmed by 6 bases and the J gene end by 4 bases; junction bases not matched to a gene: 5. The CDR3 has 13 amino acids. The CDR3: CASSEGQIYGYTF. CDR3 nucleotide sequence: TGTGCCAGCAGCGAGGGACAGATCTATGGCTACACCTTC.

The chain uses TRBV5-1 and TRBJ2-7; possible D gene TRBD1, 6 bases. Germline V gene lookup returns CDR1 SGHRS and CDR2 YFSETQ. Trimming shortened V by 4 bases and J by 1 base, and 12 bases separated the two germline ends. This CDR3 is 14 amino acids long. The CDR3 sequence: CASSLDRRSYEQYF. CDR3 coding DNA: TGCGCCAGCAGCCTCGACAGGCGATCCTACGAGCAGTACTTC.

This clonotype was detected many times. V usage is TRBV9 and J usage is TRBJ2-3; 8 bases agree with TRBD2. The CDR3 is 15 amino acids. The V gene's germline CDR1 is SGDLS and CDR2 YYNGEE. Trimming took 1 base from V and 1 from J; bases not matched to a gene: 2. The CDR3 here is CASSVSGGGTDTQYF. The CDR3 bases are TGTGCCAGCAGCGTAAGCGGGGGAGGCACAGATACGCAGTATTTT.

In its sample, this clonotype was seen a few times. This chain uses TRBV27 with TRBJ1-6, with 8 nucleotides matching TRBD1. Germline V gene lookup returns CDR1 MNHEY and CDR2 SMNVEV (reference sequence). This CDR3 is built from 17 residues. After removal of 5 bases from V and 3 bases from J, the junction contained 9 bases not matched to a gene. Here the CDR3 reads CASSPTGQGVYNSPLHF. DNA of the CDR3: TGTGCCAGCAGTCCGACCGGACAGGGCGTCTATAATTCACCCCTCCACTTT.

The chain is built from TRBV4-3 and TRBJ2-7, with D perhaps assigned TRBD1 or TRBD2 (6 bases each). V was shortened by 1 base and J by 3 bases, with 16 bases between the two germline ends. The length of the CDR3 is 16 residues. CDR1 is LGHNA, CDR2 YSLEER, per germline. CDR3 in DNA: TGCGCCAGCAGCCAAGCCATAGCGGAAGGGGGCTACGAGCAGTACTTC. This codes for CASSQAIAEGGYEQYF.

The rearrangement links TRBV7-2 to TRBJ2-5; D is possibly TRBD2 (6 bases). V lost 5 bases and J lost 0, with 16 bases in between. The CDR3 length is 16 residues. Germline V gives CDR1 SGHTA, CDR2 FQGNSA. This CDR3 is CASSEGRRGNQETQYF. The CDR3 DNA sequence: TGTGCCAGCAGCGAGGGTAGGCGGGGAAACCAAGAGACCCAGTACTTC.

This clonotype was seen more than once but under ten times. In nucleotides, the CDR3 is TGTGCCAGCAGCCCCGGGCTAGCGGGGGCGGGGGATACGCAGTATTTT. This sequence encodes CASSPGLAGAGDTQYF. The rearrangement uses TRBV5-4 and TRBJ2-3, with 10 bases matching TRBD2. The trim removed 4 bases at V and 6 bases at J, leaving 11 bases unmatched. CDR3 size: 16 residues. The germline V gene encodes CDR1 SGHNT and CDR2 YYREEE (reference sequence).

In its sample, this clonotype was seen a few times. The gene calls are TRBV7-9 and TRBJ2-5; 7 nucleotides line up with TRBD1. The germline V gene encodes CDR1 SEHNR and CDR2 FQNEAQ (reference sequence). This CDR3 contains 13 residues. CDR3 loop: CAGTALLQETQYF. CDR3 nucleotide sequence: TGTGCAGGGACAGCCCTGCTGCAAGAGACCCAGTACTTC.

This clonotype was seen more than once but under ten times. The chain has TRBV28 and TRBJ2-1; 11 bases map to TRBD2. Germline CDR1 is MDHEN and CDR2 is SYDVKM. This CDR3 contains 18 residues. The V gene end was trimmed by 3 bases and the J gene end by 4 bases; junction bases not matched to a gene: 11. The CDR3 DNA is TGTGCCAGCAGTTTGGGACTAGCGGAGACCTTATTTTACAATGAGCAGTTCTTC. Residues: CASSLGLAETLFYNEQFF.

This clonotype occurred a few times. The chain recombines TRBV5-1 with TRBJ2-1, with 9 bases aligning to TRBD2. V shed 5 bases and J 8 bases; nucleotides not matched to a gene: 11. Germline CDR1 reads SGHRS; CDR2 reads YFSETQ. CDR3 length equals 15 residues. CDR3 bases: TGCGCCAGCAGATTTGGGACTAGCCTAAGCGATGAGCAGTTCTTC. It codes for CASRFGTSLSDEQFF. The full variable domain, completed using reference TRBV5-1 and TRBJ2-1, is KAGVTQTPRYLIKTRGQQVTLSCSPISGHRSVSWYQQTPGQGLQFLFEYFSETQRNKGNFPGRFSGRQFSNSRSEMNVSTLELGDSALYLCASRFGTSLSDEQFFGPGTRLTVL.

This clonotype was seen at least ten times. The chain is built from TRBV20-1 and TRBJ1-2; 8 positions match TRBD1. Germline V gene data show CDR1 as DFQATT and CDR2 as SNEGSKA (reference sequence). The J segment lost 3 bases and the V segment lost 6 bases, leaving 12 bases of the junction unmatched. The CDR3 extends over 15 amino acids. Here the CDR3 reads CSAYTDRAGDYGYTF. CDR3 sequence (DNA): TGCAGTGCATACACGGACAGGGCTGGTGACTATGGCTACACCTTC.

This clonotype has only a few counts. V and J are TRBV27 and TRBJ1-2; 7 bases align to TRBD1. The CDR3 totals 13 residues. Germline CDR1 reads MNHEY; CDR2 reads SMNVEV (reference sequence). The V segment lost 6 bases and the J segment 2 bases; nucleotides outside the gene matches: 3. CDR3 in amino acids: CASSGGQNYGYTF. CDR3 sequence (DNA): TGTGCCAGCAGCGGGGGACAGAACTATGGCTACACCTTC.

This clonotype has at least ten counts. This rearrangement joins TRBV7-9 to TRBJ2-7, with D possibly being TRBD1 or TRBD2 (5 bases each). The length of the CDR3 is 16 residues. CDR1 is SEHNR, CDR2 FQNEAQ, per germline (reference sequence). The V and J ends lost 1 base and 7 bases respectively, with 20 bases between them. The CDR3 protein is CASSLGGPRGSDEQYF. The CDR3 bases are TGTGCCAGCAGCTTAGGGGGACCGAGAGGCTCGGATGAGCAGTACTTC.

The V call is TRBV7-2, the J call TRBJ2-1, with TRBD2 matching over 12 bases. V lost 5 bases to trimming and J lost 7 bases; unmatched junction nucleotides: 6. This CDR3 has 15 residues. Germline loops: CDR1 SGHTA, CDR2 FQGNSA. CDR3 amino acids: CASSMLAGGPNEQFF. The CDR3 region has the DNA TGTGCCAGCAGCATGCTAGCGGGGGGGCCAAATGAGCAGTTCTTC.

The V and J genes are TRBV6-2 or TRBV6-3 and TRBJ2-7; the match to TRBD2 covers 13 bases. V was clipped by 6 bases and J by 6 bases; unmatched bases: 14. Germline CDR1 MNHEY, CDR2 SVGEGT. CDR3 size: 17 residues. The CDR3 region is CASSELRGTSGIREQYF. The CDR3 DNA follows: TGTGCCAGCAGCGAGTTACGTGGGACTAGCGGGATCCGCGAGCAGTACTTC.

The CDR3, as DNA: TGTGCCAGCAGCCCCCCACAGGGAATAAACTCCTACGAGCAGTACTTC. Translating it yields CASSPPQGINSYEQYF. V and J are TRBV7-9 and TRBJ2-7, with D possibly being TRBD1 (6 bases). This CDR3 comprises 16 residues. CDR1 is SEHNR, CDR2 FQNEAQ, per germline (reference sequence). The V end was cut by 5 bases, the J end by 0 bases, with 17 bases between.

This clonotype was seen more than once but under ten times. CDR3 amino acids: CASSLEGGRRHF. The CDR3 nucleotides are TGTGCCAGCAGCTTAGAGGGGGGTCGCCGGCATTTT. The chain has TRBV3-1 and TRBJ1-5; D perhaps matches TRBD1 (6 bases). The V end lost 5 bases, the J end lost 15 bases, and 17 bases lay between the germline ends. The germline gives CDR1 LGHDT, CDR2 YNNKEL (reference sequence). The CDR3 is made up of 12 amino acids.